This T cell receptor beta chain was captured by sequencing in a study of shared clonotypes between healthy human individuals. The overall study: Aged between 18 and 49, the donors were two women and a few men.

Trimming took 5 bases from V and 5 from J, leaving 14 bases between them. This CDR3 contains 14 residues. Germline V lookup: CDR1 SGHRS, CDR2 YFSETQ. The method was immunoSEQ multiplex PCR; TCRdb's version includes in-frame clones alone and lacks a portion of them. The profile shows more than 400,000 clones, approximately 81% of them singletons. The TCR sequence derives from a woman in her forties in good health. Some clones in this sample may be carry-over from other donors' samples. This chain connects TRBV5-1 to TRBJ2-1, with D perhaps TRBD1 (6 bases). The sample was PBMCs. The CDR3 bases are TGCGCCAGCAGAGCGACCCCAGGGGACAATGAGCAGTTCTTC. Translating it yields CASRATPGDNEQFF.